This entry is about one T cell receptor (beta chain). Its antigen remains unknown. A read error may account for a junction end that differs from germline. In germline, CDR1 is SGHRS, CDR2 YFSETQ. The CDR3 length is 18 residues. Full-length variable regions came from constant-region reverse primers plus semi-nested Nested Universal Primer A PCR. Each CDR3 protein gets one entry after TCRdb re-called the 5' RACE reads with MiXCR. Of tens of thousands of distinct CDR3 sequences listed, 15% to 20% were seen once; the top ten hold 2% to 2.5%. Findings and caveats of the study: Tumor memory CD4+ T cell TCR gene usage was found to cluster with blood and lymph node memory CD4+ cells and with lymph node naive CD4+ cells. Tumor Treg TCRs overlapped most with tumor naive CD4+ cells.

Purified naive CD4+ T cells were depleted of CD25+ Tregs. J is TRBJ2-3 and V is TRBV5-1; 12 nucleotides line up with TRBD2. Sequenced material: naive CD4+ T cells sorted from blood. Subset meaning: naive CD4+ T cells, CD4+CD45RA+CD25-. This clonotype was obtained from a female donor with breast cancer. The CDR3 DNA is TGCGCCTGCAGCAACGGACTAGCGGGGAGGGGTACGGCCCTGGCGCAGTATTTT. This gives the protein CACSNGLAGRGTALAQYF.